The rows below give T cell receptor beta chains drawn from one sample of a study of PD-L1 blockade in urothelial cancer. Measured with immunoSEQ multiplex PCR; TCRdb has only the in-frame clones, and not every one. This sample has tens of thousands of clones, with about 85% found just once. This specimen consisted of PBMCs, obtained around atezolizumab (anti-PD-L1) treatment. Receptors were obtained from a man in his 60s with urothelial cancer. CDR3s include the opening cysteine and the closing phenylalanine or tryptophan. Fields, in order: D gene, J gene, V gene, clone size, CDR3 DNA, CDR3 protein. A D gene is named only where the DNA matches it firmly. Rows may omit the clone size; those that give it use once, few, many or a size class.

>TRBD2|TRBJ2-7|TRBV5-1|few
TGCGCCAGCAGCTTGGGACTAGCGGGCCGATACGAGCAGTACTTC
CASSLGLAGRYEQYF
>-|TRBJ1-4|TRBV2|-
TGTGCCAGCATCTGGAGGGATAATGAAAAACTGTTTTTT
CASIWRDNEKLFF
>-|TRBJ2-3|TRBV7-2|-
TGTGCCAGCAGCTTAGGTAGCGGCACAGATACGCAGTATTTT
CASSLGSGTDTQYF
>TRBD1|TRBJ1-1|TRBV6-1|-
TGTGCCAGCAGTGAATGGAACAGGGGTCGTATGAACACTGAAGCTTTCTTT
CASSEWNRGRMNTEAFF
>TRBD1|TRBJ1-2|TRBV30|few
TGTGCCTGGAGCTGGACAGGGCGAGGCTACACCTTC
CAWSWTGRGYTF
>TRBD1|TRBJ1-6|TRBV28|few
TGTGCCAGCAGCGGGGACAGGGGATATAATTCACCCCTCCACTTT
CASSGDRGYNSPLHF
>-|TRBJ2-7|TRBV6-6|-
TGTGCCAGCACAAACCCGACTACTCCGAGGAGGGAGCAGTACTTC
CASTNPTTPRREQYF
>TRBD1|TRBJ1-6|TRBV11-2|-
TGTGCCAGCAGCCGACAGGGGGGGAGCTCCTATAATTCACCCCTCCACTTT
CASSRQGGSSYNSPLHF
>-|TRBJ2-1|TRBV5-4|-
TGTGCCAGCAGCTGGTCTGTGAGCTCCTACAATGAGCAGTTCTTC
CASSWSVSSYNEQFF
>TRBD1|TRBJ2-7|TRBV7-2|-
TGTGCCAGCAGCCCAACAGGGGATAGCTCCTACGAGCAGTACTTC
CASSPTGDSSYEQYF
>-|TRBJ1-2|TRBV28|-
TGTGCCACCAACCACTCCCCGGGAAACTATGGCTACACCTTC
CATNHSPGNYGYTF
>TRBD1|TRBJ2-1|TRBV7-3|-
TGTGCCAGCAGCTCGACAGGGCTAACCTACAATGAGCAGTTCTTC
CASSSTGLTYNEQFF
>-|TRBJ2-3|TRBV4-2|-
TGTGCCAGCAGCCGCCAGGGGGGTGGTACAGATACGCAGTATTTT
CASSRQGGGTDTQYF